Listed here are 21 T cell receptor beta chains from one sample, sequenced in a study of blood T cells in healthy people across ages. The second PCR ran 7 to 11 cycles with a sample-barcoded 5' primer and J-beta primers. One entry per CDR3 protein results from TCRdb running MiXCR on the 5' RACE reads. The sample records 1.5 million to 2 million distinct CDR3 sequences, roughly 27% being singletons. Sequencing used blood. Receptor source: a young woman in good health.

The V gene is TRBV7-2, the J gene TRBJ1-4; unclear D gene. Trimming took off 4 bases at V and 4 bases at J, with 10 bases between the two ends. Per germline, CDR1 SGHTA and CDR2 FQGNSA. The CDR3 covers 14 residues. The CDR3 here is CASSSDGYNEKLFF. The CDR3 DNA is TGTGCCAGCAGCTCCGACGGATATAATGAAAAACTGTTTTTT.

On this clonotype itself: This clone may be a read error of a much larger clone one base away. V is TRBV4-3 and J is TRBJ2-5; D is undetermined. V lost 1 base, J lost 13 bases, and 19 bases lay in between. The CDR3 is 14 residues long. Germline V gene sequence: CDR1 LGHNA, CDR2 YSLEER. CDR3 residues: CASSQVWVSDERYF. CDR3 bases: TGCGCCAGCAGCCAAGTCTGGGTAAGCGACGAGCGGTACTTC.

This clonotype has more than one count but fewer than ten. The chain employs TRBV6-2 or TRBV6-3 and TRBJ2-1; D is uncertain. The CDR3 consists of 13 residues. Between the trimmed V and J ends, which lost 6 bases and 8 bases, there was a span of 14 bases. CDR1 and CDR2 (germline): MNHEY, SVGEGT. The CDR3 coding sequence is TGTGCCAGCAGGGGCTCTAGTAGATATGAGCAGTTCTTC. It yields the protein CASRGSSRYEQFF.

This clonotype came up many times. The V call is TRBV20-1, the J call TRBJ2-1; 9 bases map to TRBD2. CDR1 and CDR2 (germline): DFQATT, SNEGSKA (reference sequence). V lost 0 bases, J lost 8 bases, and 2 bases stayed unmatched. CDR3 length equals 13 residues. The CDR3 nucleotides read TGCAGTGCTAGAGAACTAGCGGGTGATGAGCAGTTCTTC. Its protein product is CSARELAGDEQFF.

This clonotype was detected a few times. The chain joins TRBV20-1 to TRBJ2-5; either TRBD1 or TRBD2 may supply D (5 bases each). Germline assignment: CDR1 DFQATT and CDR2 SNEGSKA (reference sequence). With 3 bases removed from V and 4 bases from J, the gap between germline ends came to 15 bases. CDR3 length: 14 amino acids. CDR3 region: CSASRGPSAETQYF. CDR3 nucleotide sequence: TGCAGTGCTAGTCGGGGCCCCTCGGCAGAGACCCAGTACTTC.

This clonotype was seen repeatedly, ten times or more. V is TRBV28 and J is TRBJ2-1; TRBD2 aligns across 7 bases. The CDR3 has 16 amino acids. Germline V gene sequence: CDR1 MDHEN, CDR2 SYDVKM. J lost 0 bases, V lost 5 bases, and 7 bases had no gene match. This CDR3 reads CASSTRLARSYNEQFF. Written as DNA, the CDR3 is TGTGCCAGCAGTACGCGACTAGCCCGCTCCTACAATGAGCAGTTCTTC.

This clonotype was recorded a few times. This rearrangement joins TRBV3-1 to TRBJ2-3; TRBD2 aligns across 9 bases. The CDR3 length is 15 residues. With 5 bases clipped from V and 0 bases from J, the junction kept 3 bases outside the gene matches. Germline loops: CDR1 LGHDT, CDR2 YNNKEL (reference sequence). CDR3 DNA sequence: TGTGCCAGCAGCATCCTAGCGGGGAGCACAGATACGCAGTATTTT. Its translation: CASSILAGSTDTQYF.

This clonotype was counted only a few times. V usage is TRBV28 and J usage is TRBJ2-1; D perhaps matches TRBD2 (5 bases). This CDR3 is built from 14 residues. CDR1 and CDR2 from the germline V gene are MDHEN and SYDVKM. Trimming took 7 bases from V and 6 from J, leaving 16 bases between them. In nucleotides, the CDR3 is TGTGCCAGCACTTTCTTCCGGGATCTCAATGAGCAGTTCTTC. This sequence encodes CASTFFRDLNEQFF.

The sample holds a few counts of this clonotype. This chain uses TRBV20-1 with TRBJ2-1; D perhaps matches TRBD2 (6 bases). CDR3 length: 14 residues. V was shortened by 0 bases and J by 2 bases, with 8 bases between the two germline ends. The germline V gene has CDR1 DFQATT and CDR2 SNEGSKA (reference sequence). In DNA, the CDR3 is TGCAGTGCTAGAGATCCGGGGGCCTACAATGAGCAGTTCTTC. The encoded protein is CSARDPGAYNEQFF.

In its sample, this clonotype was seen many times. This rearrangement joins TRBV4-1 to TRBJ1-4; weak D call: TRBD1 (6 bases). Trimming removed 1 base at V and 8 bases at J, with 14 bases between. In germline, CDR1 is MGHRA, CDR2 YSYEKL. This CDR3 contains 15 residues. The CDR3 DNA reads TGCGCCAGCAGCCAAGGCGGTGGGCAGGGGGAAAAACTGTTTTTT. Its protein is CASSQGGGQGEKLFF.

V and J are TRBV30 and TRBJ1-1, with no clear D. Trimming took 2 bases from V and 0 from J, leaving 1 base between them. This CDR3 has 11 amino acids. Germline V gene sequence: CDR1 GTSNPN, CDR2 SVGIG (reference sequence). The CDR3 region has the DNA TGTGCCTGGAGTATGAACACTGAAGCTTTCTTT. Its translation: CAWSMNTEAFF.

A word on this clonotype: One base away lies a much larger clone, so this may be a sequencing read error. The chain employs TRBV15 and TRBJ2-4; no clear D. Trimming removed 0 bases at V and 13 bases at J, with 13 bases between. CDR3 length: 13 amino acids. The germline V gene has CDR1 LNHNV and CDR2 YYDKDF (reference sequence). The chain's CDR3 is CATSRDMGNEQYF. CDR3 DNA sequence: TGTGCCACCAGCAGAGATATGGGCAATGAGCAGTACTTC.

This sequence joins TRBV9 and TRBJ2-3, with D perhaps TRBD2 (5 bases). Germline V gives CDR1 SGDLS, CDR2 YYNGEE. The germline V and J ends were trimmed by 0 bases and 0 bases, with 11 bases remaining between them. CDR3 length: 16 amino acids. Written as DNA, the CDR3 is TGTGCCAGCAGCGTAGAGGCACAGCGGAGCACAGATACGCAGTATTTT. This encodes CASSVEAQRSTDTQYF.

A note on this clonotype: Possible read error: a much larger clone is one base away. The chain links TRBV10-1 to TRBJ2-5; D is uncertain. The V and J ends lost 8 bases and 7 bases respectively, with 17 bases between them. The length of the CDR3 is 13 residues. The V gene's germline CDR1 is WNHNN and CDR2 SYGVQD (reference sequence). The DNA of the CDR3 is TGCGCCAGCCCTTCAGTAGGAGAAGGGACCCAGTACTTC. Protein: CASPSVGEGTQYF.

The rearrangement uses TRBV7-6 and TRBJ1-2; a possible D gene is TRBD1 (6 bases). CDR1 is SGHVS and CDR2 is FNYEAQ in the germline V gene. CDR3 size: 14 residues. V lost 4 bases, J lost 7 bases, and 16 bases lay in between. The CDR3 coding sequence is TGTGCCAGCAGCTCCGACCTACAGGGTCGTGGCTACACCTTC. This sequence encodes CASSSDLQGRGYTF.

This CDR3 reads CASGDYFNEQFF. The CDR3, as DNA: TGTGCCAGCGGGGACTATTTTAATGAGCAGTTCTTC. V gene TRBV7-9 combines with J gene TRBJ2-1; 7 bases line up with TRBD2. Trimming cost V 8 bases and J 7 bases; bases outside gene matches: 5. In germline, CDR1 is SEHNR, CDR2 FQNEAQ (reference sequence). This CDR3 spans 12 amino acids.

There are many counts of this clonotype. V gene TRBV6-5 combines with J gene TRBJ1-2, with 10 bases matching TRBD1. There are 15 residues in the CDR3. V lost 6 bases and J lost 6; bases outside the gene matches: 10. CDR1 is MNHEY and CDR2 is SVGAGI in the germline V gene. CDR3 residues: CASSRDRGWENGYTF. CDR3 DNA: TGTGCCAGCAGCCGGGACAGGGGATGGGAGAATGGCTACACCTTC.

This clonotype has a handful of counts. The rearrangement links TRBV29-1 to TRBJ2-5; 7 bases are a match to TRBD1. The ends lost 4 bases at V and 3 bases at J; junction bases unmatched: 5. CDR3 length equals 13 residues. The germline CDR1 and CDR2 sequences are SQVTM and ANQGSEA. CDR3 in amino acids: CSVAPDREETQYF. The CDR3 DNA reads as TGCAGCGTTGCTCCCGACAGGGAAGAGACCCAGTACTTC.

Remarks on this clonotype: Possible read error: a much larger clone is one base away. This CDR3 reads CASSPGGTTQYF. CDR3 bases: TGTGCCAGCAGTCCCGGGGGGACAACCCAGTACTTC. This chain connects TRBV28 to TRBJ2-7, with D perhaps TRBD2 (7 bases). The V end was cut by 5 bases, the J end by 10 bases, with 15 bases between. In germline, CDR1 is MDHEN, CDR2 SYDVKM. CDR3 length equals 12 residues.

This clonotype was found a few times. The chain joins TRBV20-1 to TRBJ2-1, with TRBD2 matching 11 bases. V lost 2 bases, J lost 1 base, and 10 bases stayed unmatched. This CDR3 region has 18 residues. Germline V gives CDR1 DFQATT, CDR2 SNEGSKA (reference sequence). The CDR3 bases are TGCAGTGCTAGACAGTCAGGACTAGCGGGCACATCCTACAATGAGCAGTTCTTC. Translated, it gives CSARQSGLAGTSYNEQFF.

This chain links TRBV9 with TRBJ2-1; possible D gene TRBD1, 6 bases. Per the germline V gene, CDR1 is SGDLS and CDR2 is YYNGEE. This CDR3 region has 17 residues. Trimming took off 0 bases at V and 8 bases at J, with 21 bases between the two ends. CDR3 in amino acids: CASSVAARGYSIDEQFF. CDR3 DNA sequence: TGTGCCAGCAGCGTAGCTGCGAGGGGGTATTCTATAGATGAGCAGTTCTTC. Looking up the rest from reference TRBV9 and TRBJ2-1 gives the full variable domain: DSGVTQTPKHLITATGQRVTLRCSPRSGDLSVYWYQQSLDQGLQFLIQYYNGEERAKGNILERFSAQQFPDLHSELNLSSLELGDSALYFCASSVAARGYSIDEQFFGPGTRLTVL.